What follows are 12 T cell receptor beta chains derived from one specimen sequenced in a study of blood T cell repertoires in COVID-19 (dated by TCRdb to between 2020 and 2021). The method behind the library was the immunoSEQ multiplex PCR assay. Sourced from immuneACCESS, this table was stored by TCRdb with only in-frame sequences that have V and J called. A share of the clones is absent; for the studies checked, an unresolved V gene accounts for under half, and the remainder has no known explanation. Here the sample has some 250,000 clones; 88% occur a single time. The ten largest clones add up to 0.8% of the sample. The specimen was peripheral blood. These receptors all come from a young woman with acute or convalescent COVID-19.

The rearrangement uses TRBV19 and TRBJ2-1; maybe TRBD2 (7 bases). The CDR3 totals 15 residues. V lost 5 bases and J 6 bases, leaving 17 bases between the germline ends. The germline V gene encodes CDR1 LNHDA and CDR2 SQIVND (reference sequence). The CDR3 DNA is TGTGCCAGTAGTGTCGGTTGGGGAGGGGGCAATGAGCAGTTCTTC. Translation: CASSVGWGGGNEQFF.

This rearrangement joins TRBV7-2 to TRBJ2-3; tentatively, D is TRBD1 (6 bases). V dropped 1 base and J dropped 2 bases, with 10 bases sitting between them. Per the germline V gene, CDR1 is SGHTA and CDR2 is FQGNSA. The CDR3 is made up of 15 amino acids. The CDR3, as DNA: TGTGCCAGCAGCTTAGGACAGGTCCCCACAGATACGCAGTATTTT. This gives the protein CASSLGQVPTDTQYF.

This chain links TRBV30 with TRBJ1-1, with D possibly being TRBD1 (6 bases). This CDR3 contains 16 residues. The V gene's germline CDR1 is GTSNPN and CDR2 SVGIG (reference sequence). The V end lost 4 bases, the J end lost 0 bases, and 18 bases lay between the germline ends. The CDR3 DNA follows: TGTGCCTGGAATAAAAACACCGGGACACTGAACACTGAAGCTTTCTTT. It specifies CAWNKNTGTLNTEAFF.

The chain joins TRBV18 to TRBJ2-5, with 9 nucleotides matching TRBD2. Germline V gene sequence: CDR1 KGHSH, CDR2 LQKENI. Trimming took 2 bases from V and 4 from J; bases not matched to a gene: 5. The CDR3 length is 15 residues. In DNA form, the CDR3 reads TGTGCCAGCTCACCATTAGCGGGAGTGGGAGAGACCCAGTACTTC. Translated, it gives CASSPLAGVGETQYF.

The rearrangement joins TRBV15 to TRBJ2-7, with D tentatively TRBD2 (5 bases). CDR1 is LNHNV and CDR2 is YYDKDF in the germline V gene (reference sequence). The CDR3 loop spans 13 amino acids. V dropped 1 base and J dropped 6 bases, with 10 bases sitting between them. CDR3 region: CATSRGGASEQYF. The CDR3 DNA reads as TGTGCCACCAGCAGAGGGGGAGCCAGCGAGCAGTACTTC.

The chain joins TRBV11-2 to TRBJ2-2, with 9 bases that match TRBD2. Germline CDR1 SGHAT, CDR2 FQNNGV. Losses at the gene ends were 5 bases for V and 4 bases for J; bases not matched to a gene: 8. The CDR3 runs to 16 residues. The CDR3 DNA sequence: TGTGCCAGCAGCCTTGGGGTAGCGGGAGTCACCGGGGAGCTGTTTTTT. The encoded protein is CASSLGVAGVTGELFF.

V is TRBV11-3 and J is TRBJ1-1; the match to TRBD1 covers 9 bases. The CDR3 has 15 residues. CDR1 is SGHNT and CDR2 is YENEEA in the germline V gene. The trim removed 0 bases at V and 1 base at J, leaving 0 bases unmatched. The CDR3: CASSLEGQGNTEAFF. In DNA, the CDR3 is TGTGCCAGCAGCTTAGAGGGACAGGGGAACACTGAAGCTTTCTTT.

The chain has TRBV5-1 and TRBJ2-7; D possibly corresponds to TRBD1 (6 bases). V was pared by 4 bases and J by 4 bases, with 18 bases between. Germline V gives CDR1 SGHRS, CDR2 YFSETQ. This CDR3 is 15 amino acids long. The chain's CDR3 is CASSLDGGVNYEQYF. The DNA for the CDR3 is TGCGCCAGCAGCCTCGATGGGGGCGTCAATTACGAGCAGTACTTC.

The chain uses TRBV9 and TRBJ2-7; perhaps TRBD1 as D (6 bases). Trimming took 4 bases from V and 2 from J, leaving 13 bases between them. The CDR3 spans 14 residues. From germline, CDR1 is SGDLS and CDR2 YYNGEE. CDR3 amino acids: CASSSRDTTYEQYF. The CDR3 DNA reads as TGTGCCAGCAGCTCCCGGGACACAACCTACGAGCAGTACTTC. Complete variable domain (other parts from reference TRBV9 and TRBJ2-7): DSGVTQTPKHLITATGQRVTLRCSPRSGDLSVYWYQQSLDQGLQFLIQYYNGEERAKGNILERFSAQQFPDLHSELNLSSLELGDSALYFCASSSRDTTYEQYFGPGTRLTVT.

This clone was counted once. This CDR3 is CSAIYPGTQYF. The CDR3 bases are TGCAGTGCTATTTACCCCGGTACGCAGTATTTT. This sequence joins TRBV20-1 and TRBJ2-3; no definite D call. The V end lost 4 bases, the J end lost 8 bases, and 10 bases lay between the germline ends. The CDR3 consists of 11 residues. Germline V gene sequence: CDR1 DFQATT, CDR2 SNEGSKA (reference sequence).

In DNA, the CDR3 is TGTGCCACCAGTGATGAACTTAACTACGAGCAGTACTTC. Encoded protein: CATSDELNYEQYF. The V call is TRBV24-1, the J call TRBJ2-7; D not certain. CDR1 is KGHDR, CDR2 SFDVKD, per germline. The V gene lost 3 bases and the J gene lost 3 bases, with 8 bases spanning the gap. CDR3 length: 13 amino acids.

The J gene is TRBJ1-2, the V gene TRBV4-3, with D possibly matching TRBD1 (6 bases). The CDR3 has 13 amino acids. The germline CDR1 and CDR2 sequences are LGHNA and YSLEER. Trimming removed 3 bases from V and 2 bases from J, with 7 bases in between. CDR3 region: CASSHRGNYGYTF. CDR3 nucleotides: TGCGCCAGCAGCCATAGGGGGAACTATGGCTACACCTTC.